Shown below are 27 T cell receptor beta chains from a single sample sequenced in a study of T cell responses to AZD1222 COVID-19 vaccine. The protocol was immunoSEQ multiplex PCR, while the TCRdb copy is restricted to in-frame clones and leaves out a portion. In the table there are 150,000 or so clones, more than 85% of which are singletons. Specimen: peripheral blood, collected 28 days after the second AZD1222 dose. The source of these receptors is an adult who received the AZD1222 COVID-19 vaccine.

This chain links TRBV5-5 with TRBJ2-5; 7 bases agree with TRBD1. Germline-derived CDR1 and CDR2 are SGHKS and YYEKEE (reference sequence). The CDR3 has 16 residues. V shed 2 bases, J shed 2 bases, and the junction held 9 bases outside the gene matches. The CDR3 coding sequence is TGTGCCAGCAGCTTTGAACAGGCGACAGGGCAAGAGACCCAGTACTTC. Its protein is CASSFEQATGQETQYF.

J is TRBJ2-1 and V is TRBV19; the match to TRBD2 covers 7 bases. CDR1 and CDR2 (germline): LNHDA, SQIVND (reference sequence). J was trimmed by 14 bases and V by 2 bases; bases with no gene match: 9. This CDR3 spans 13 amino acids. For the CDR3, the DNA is TGTGCCAGTAGTATAATGGGGGGGGTGGTGGAGTTCTTC. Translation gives CASSIMGGVVEFF.

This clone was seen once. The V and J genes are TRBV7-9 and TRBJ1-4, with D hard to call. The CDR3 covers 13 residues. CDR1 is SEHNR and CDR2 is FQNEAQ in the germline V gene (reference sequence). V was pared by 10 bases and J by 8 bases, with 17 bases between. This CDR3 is CAIRRRPEEKLFF. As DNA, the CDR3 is TGTGCCATCCGAAGGCGACCGGAGGAAAAACTGTTTTTT. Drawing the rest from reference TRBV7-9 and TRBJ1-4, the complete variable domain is DTGVSQNPRHKITKRGQNVTFRCDPISEHNRLYWYRQTLGQGPEFLTYFQNEAQLEKSRLLSDRFSAERPKGSFSTLEIQRTEQGDSAMYLCAIRRRPEEKLFFGSGTQLSVL.

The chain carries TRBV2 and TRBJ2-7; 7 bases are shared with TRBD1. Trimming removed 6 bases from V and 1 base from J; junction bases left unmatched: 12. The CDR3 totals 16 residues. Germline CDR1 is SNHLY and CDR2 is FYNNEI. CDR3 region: CASRFTGTEVSYEQYF. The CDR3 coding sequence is TGTGCCAGCAGATTTACCGGGACAGAGGTTTCCTACGAGCAGTACTTC.

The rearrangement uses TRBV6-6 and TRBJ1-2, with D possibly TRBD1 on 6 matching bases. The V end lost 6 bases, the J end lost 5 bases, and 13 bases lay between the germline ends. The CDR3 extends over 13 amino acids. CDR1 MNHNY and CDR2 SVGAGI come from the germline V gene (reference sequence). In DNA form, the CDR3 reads TGTGCCAGCAGCCTGGGAGGGGGGTATGGCTACACCTTC. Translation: CASSLGGGYGYTF.

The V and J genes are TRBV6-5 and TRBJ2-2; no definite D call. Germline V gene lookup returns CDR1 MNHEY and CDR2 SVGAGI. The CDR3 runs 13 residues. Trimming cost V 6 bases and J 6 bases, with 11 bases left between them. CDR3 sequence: CASRPLSPGELFF. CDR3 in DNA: TGTGCCAGCAGGCCTCTTTCCCCCGGGGAGCTGTTTTTT.

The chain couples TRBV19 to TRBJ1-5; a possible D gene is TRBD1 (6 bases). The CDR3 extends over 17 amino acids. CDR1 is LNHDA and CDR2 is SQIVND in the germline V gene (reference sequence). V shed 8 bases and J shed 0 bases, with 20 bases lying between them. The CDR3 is CASGNRDGPYSNQPQHF. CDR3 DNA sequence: TGTGCCAGTGGAAACAGGGACGGGCCTTATAGCAATCAGCCCCAGCATTTT.

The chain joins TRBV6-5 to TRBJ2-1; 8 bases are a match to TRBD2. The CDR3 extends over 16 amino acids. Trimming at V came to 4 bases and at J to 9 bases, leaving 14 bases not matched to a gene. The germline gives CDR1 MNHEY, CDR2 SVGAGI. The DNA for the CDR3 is TGTGCCAGCAGTTTCACGGGGGGGACGTTTGTTGGTGAGCAGTTCTTC. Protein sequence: CASSFTGGTFVGEQFF.

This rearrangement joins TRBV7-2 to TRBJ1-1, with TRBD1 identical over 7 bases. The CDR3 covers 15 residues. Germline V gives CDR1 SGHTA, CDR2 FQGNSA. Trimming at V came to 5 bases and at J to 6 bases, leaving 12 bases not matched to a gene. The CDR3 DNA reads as TGTGCCAGCAGCGGAAGACAGGGATGGATCCCTGAAGCTTTCTTT. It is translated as CASSGRQGWIPEAFF.

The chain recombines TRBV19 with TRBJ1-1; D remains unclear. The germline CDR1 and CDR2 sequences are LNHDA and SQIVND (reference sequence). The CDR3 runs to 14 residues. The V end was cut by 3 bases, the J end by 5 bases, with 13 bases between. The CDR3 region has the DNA TGTGCCAGTAGTATCTGGGTAATGGAAACTGAAGCTTTCTTT. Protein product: CASSIWVMETEAFF.

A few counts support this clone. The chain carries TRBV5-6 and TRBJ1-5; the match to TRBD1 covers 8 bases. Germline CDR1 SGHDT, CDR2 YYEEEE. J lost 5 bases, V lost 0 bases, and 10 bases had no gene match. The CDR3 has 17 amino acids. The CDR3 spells CASSLGQGKGRHQPQHF. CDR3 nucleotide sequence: TGTGCCAGCAGCTTGGGACAGGGGAAGGGGCGGCATCAGCCCCAGCATTTT.

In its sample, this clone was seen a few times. CDR3 in amino acids: CASIQGPSGNTIYF. CDR3 nucleotide sequence: TGTGCCAGCATTCAGGGGCCCTCTGGAAACACCATATATTTT. The rearrangement uses TRBV7-2 and TRBJ1-3; D may be TRBD1 (6 bases). The CDR3 extends over 14 amino acids. Germline V gene sequence: CDR1 SGHTA, CDR2 FQGNSA. Trimming shortened V by 7 bases and J by 0 bases, and 10 bases separated the two germline ends.

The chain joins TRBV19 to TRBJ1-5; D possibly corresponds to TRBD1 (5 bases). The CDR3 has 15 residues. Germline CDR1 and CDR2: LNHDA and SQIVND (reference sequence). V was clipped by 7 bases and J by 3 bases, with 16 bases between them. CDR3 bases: TGTGCCAGTACCTCGGGACCGATGAACAATCAGCCCCAGCATTTT. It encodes CASTSGPMNNQPQHF.

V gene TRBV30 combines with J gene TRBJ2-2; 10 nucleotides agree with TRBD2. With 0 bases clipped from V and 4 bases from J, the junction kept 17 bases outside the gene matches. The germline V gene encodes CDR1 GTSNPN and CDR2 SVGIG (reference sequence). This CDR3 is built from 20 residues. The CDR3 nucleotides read TGTGCCTGGAGTGTACTTAAGTCTAGCGGGAGCCGGTTAACCACCGGGGAGCTGTTTTTT. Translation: CAWSVLKSSGSRLTTGELFF. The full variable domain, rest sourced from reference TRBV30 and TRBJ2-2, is SQTIHQWPATLVQPVGSPLSLECTVEGTSNPNLYWYRQAAGRGLQLLFYSVGIGQISSEVPQNLSASRPQDRQFILSSKKLLLSDSGFYLCAWSVLKSSGSRLTTGELFFGEGSRLTVL.

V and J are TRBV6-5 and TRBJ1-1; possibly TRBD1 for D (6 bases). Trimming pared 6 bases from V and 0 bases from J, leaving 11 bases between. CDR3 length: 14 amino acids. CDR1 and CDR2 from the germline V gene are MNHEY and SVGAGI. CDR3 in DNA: TGTGCCAGCAGCTCGGGACACCTGAACACTGAAGCTTTCTTT. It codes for CASSSGHLNTEAFF.

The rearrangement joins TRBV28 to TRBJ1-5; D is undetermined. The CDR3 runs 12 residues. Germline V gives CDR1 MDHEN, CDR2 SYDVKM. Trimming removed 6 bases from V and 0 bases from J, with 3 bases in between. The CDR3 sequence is CASRDSNQPQHF. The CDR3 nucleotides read TGTGCCAGCAGGGATAGCAATCAGCCCCAGCATTTT.

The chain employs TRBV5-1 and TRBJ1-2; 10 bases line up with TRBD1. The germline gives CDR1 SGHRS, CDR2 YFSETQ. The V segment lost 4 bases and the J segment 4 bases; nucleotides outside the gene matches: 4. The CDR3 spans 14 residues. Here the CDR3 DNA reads TGCGCCAGCAGCAAGGGACAGGGGAGCTATGGCTACACCTTC. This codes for CASSKGQGSYGYTF.

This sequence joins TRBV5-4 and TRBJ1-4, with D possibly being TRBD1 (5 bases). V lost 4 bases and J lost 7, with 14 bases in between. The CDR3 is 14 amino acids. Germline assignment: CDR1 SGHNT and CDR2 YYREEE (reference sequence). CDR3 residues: CASSPAGGGEKLFF. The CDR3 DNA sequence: TGTGCCAGCAGCCCCGCCGGGGGGGGTGAAAAACTGTTTTTT.

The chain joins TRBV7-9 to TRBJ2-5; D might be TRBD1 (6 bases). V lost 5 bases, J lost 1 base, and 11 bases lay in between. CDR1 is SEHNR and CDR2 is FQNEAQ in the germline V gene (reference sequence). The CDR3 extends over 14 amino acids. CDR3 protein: CASSKTGLQETQYF. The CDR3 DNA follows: TGTGCCAGCAGCAAAACAGGGCTCCAAGAGACCCAGTACTTC.

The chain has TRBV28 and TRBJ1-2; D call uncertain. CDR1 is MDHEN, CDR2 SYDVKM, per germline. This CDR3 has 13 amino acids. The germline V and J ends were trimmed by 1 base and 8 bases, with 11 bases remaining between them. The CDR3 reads CASSLYRGRGYTF. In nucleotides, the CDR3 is TGTGCCAGCAGTTTATACCGGGGTCGGGGCTACACCTTC.

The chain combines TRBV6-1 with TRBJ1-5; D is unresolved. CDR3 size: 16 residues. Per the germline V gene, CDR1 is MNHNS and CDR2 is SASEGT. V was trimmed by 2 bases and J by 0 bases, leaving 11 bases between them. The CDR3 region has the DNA TGTGCCAGCAGTGAACTGACACCAGTTAGCAATCAGCCCCAGCATTTT. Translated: CASSELTPVSNQPQHF.

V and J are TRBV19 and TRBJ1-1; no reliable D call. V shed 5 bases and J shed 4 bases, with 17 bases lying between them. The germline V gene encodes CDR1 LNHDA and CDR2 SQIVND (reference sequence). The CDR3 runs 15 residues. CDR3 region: CASSPPGTPGTEAFF. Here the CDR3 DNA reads TGTGCCAGTAGTCCACCGGGAACCCCCGGCACTGAAGCTTTCTTT.

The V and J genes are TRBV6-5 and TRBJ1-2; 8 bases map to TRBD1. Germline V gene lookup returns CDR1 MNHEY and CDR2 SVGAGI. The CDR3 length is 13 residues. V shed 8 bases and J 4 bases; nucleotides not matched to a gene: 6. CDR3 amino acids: CASGQQGGYGYTF. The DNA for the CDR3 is TGTGCCAGCGGCCAACAGGGGGGCTATGGCTACACCTTC.

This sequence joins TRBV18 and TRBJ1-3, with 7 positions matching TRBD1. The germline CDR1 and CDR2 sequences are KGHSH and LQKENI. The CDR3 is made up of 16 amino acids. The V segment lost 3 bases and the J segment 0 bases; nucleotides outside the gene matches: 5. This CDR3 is CASSPATGHSGNTIYF. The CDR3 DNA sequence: TGTGCCAGCTCACCCGCGACAGGGCACTCTGGAAACACCATATATTTT.

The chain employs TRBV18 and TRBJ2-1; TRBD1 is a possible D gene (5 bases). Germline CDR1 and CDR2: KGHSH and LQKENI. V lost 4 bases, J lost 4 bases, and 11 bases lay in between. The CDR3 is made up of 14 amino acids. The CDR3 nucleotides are TGTGCCAGCTCACGTGTTGGGGCTTACAATGAGCAGTTCTTC. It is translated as CASSRVGAYNEQFF.

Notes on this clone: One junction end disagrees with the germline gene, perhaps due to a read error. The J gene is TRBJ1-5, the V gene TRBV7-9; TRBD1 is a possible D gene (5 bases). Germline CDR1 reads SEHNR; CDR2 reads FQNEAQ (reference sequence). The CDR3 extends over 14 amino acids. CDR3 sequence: CASSLAGGDQPQHF. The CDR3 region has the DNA TGTGCCAGCAGCCTAGCCGGGGGGGATCAGCCCCAGCATTTT.

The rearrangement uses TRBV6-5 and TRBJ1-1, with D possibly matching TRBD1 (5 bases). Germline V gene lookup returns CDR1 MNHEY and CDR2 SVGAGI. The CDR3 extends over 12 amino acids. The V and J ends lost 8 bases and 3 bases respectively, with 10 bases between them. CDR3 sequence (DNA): TGTGCCAGCGGGGACCGCGACACTGAAGCTTTCTTT. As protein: CASGDRDTEAFF.